This is a list of T cell receptor beta chains from one sample in a study of T cell responses to AZD1222 COVID-19 vaccine. TCRdb keeps only in-frame clones here, not all; method: immunoSEQ multiplex PCR. The table lists more than 120,000 clones, around 93% of them singletons. Source: peripheral blood, taken on day 0 of AZD1222 vaccination. All receptors come from an adult in good health. The conserved cysteine and the conserved F or W are not part of the CDR3 here. Clone size is shown for a subset of rows, as once, few, many or a class of expanded clone.

>NA|TRBJ1-5|TRBV2
ASSEAQAGAHQPQH
>once|TRBJ2-7|TRBV3-1/TRBV3-2
ASSLIAGGPYEQY
>once|TRBJ1-2|TRBV5-6
ASSLKYGYT
>NA|TRBJ2-1|TRBV11-2
ASSVPGPYNEQF
>NA|TRBJ1-2|TRBV5-6
ASSPPQGKNAGYT
>once|TRBJ2-3|TRBV11-3
ASSLNSDTQY
>NA|TRBJ2-1|TRBV11-3
ASSLEGGDEQF
>NA|TRBJ2-7|TRBV2
ASTEEDYEQY
>few|TRBJ1-2|TRBV30
AWRLTGGLRGYT
>NA|TRBJ1-2|TRBV7-8
ASSLGIQGQGGYT
>NA|TRBJ1-1|TRBV19
ASSILRPITEAF
>once|TRBJ1-1|TRBV6-5
ASGKMNTEAF
>NA|TRBJ2-7|TRBV25-1
ASSVTGKWYEQY
>NA|TRBJ2-7|TRBV5-6
ASSLGSGSLYEQY
>NA|TRBJ2-1|TRBV2
ASRGVDEQF
>NA|TRBJ2-2|TRBV7-2
ASSSRGLGTGELF
>NA|TRBJ2-7|TRBV29-1
SAAEGQY
>NA|TRBJ1-2|TRBV6-5
ASSYYGKGYT
>NA|TRBJ2-2|TRBV10-3
AISGQGLAGAAGELF